The next 20 T cell receptor beta chains were all read from a single sample in a study of blood T cell repertoires in COVID-19. TCRdb's copy holds only in-frame clones and misses some; the assay was immunoSEQ multiplex PCR. The data hold around 200,000 clones, with roughly nine tenths observed a single time. The specimen was peripheral blood. These TCRs come from a man between 70 and 80 years old with acute or convalescent COVID-19.

This chain uses TRBV4-1 with TRBJ1-2; 9 bases are shared with TRBD1. The J segment lost 4 bases and the V segment lost 4 bases, leaving 10 bases of the junction unmatched. CDR1 and CDR2 (germline): MGHRA, YSYEKL. This CDR3 has 16 residues. CDR3 sequence (DNA): TGCGCCAGCAGCCTCAAGGGGACAGGGAGCGCCTATGGCTACACCTTC. Amino acid sequence: CASSLKGTGSAYGYTF.

The chain recombines TRBV18 with TRBJ2-3, with TRBD2 as a possible D gene (5 bases). The germline V and J ends were trimmed by 8 bases and 0 bases, with 15 bases remaining between them. Germline CDR1 is KGHSH and CDR2 is LQKENI. The CDR3 extends over 15 amino acids. The CDR3 DNA follows: TGTGCCAGCACGCGAGAGGGAATTAGCACAGATACGCAGTATTTT. It yields the protein CASTREGISTDTQYF.

V gene TRBV5-1 combines with J gene TRBJ2-3, with 9 bases aligning to TRBD2. The germline V gene has CDR1 SGHRS and CDR2 YFSETQ. The CDR3 contains 15 residues. V lost 2 bases, J lost 2 bases, and 3 bases stayed unmatched. The CDR3 reads CASSFLAGLTDTQYF. CDR3 coding DNA: TGCGCCAGCAGCTTTCTAGCGGGGCTCACAGATACGCAGTATTTT.

The chain is built from TRBV5-1 and TRBJ2-5; 16 bases agree with TRBD2. Trimming at V came to 5 bases and at J to 4 bases, leaving 5 bases not matched to a gene. Germline V gene lookup returns CDR1 SGHRS and CDR2 YFSETQ. The CDR3 has 16 amino acids. The CDR3 nucleotides read TGCGCCAGCAGACAGGGACTAGCGGGGGGGCCAGAGACCCAGTACTTC. The encoded protein is CASRQGLAGGPETQYF.

This clone was found once. The chain is built from TRBV3-1 (or the pseudogene TRBV3-2) and TRBJ2-5; 8 bases align to TRBD1. Germline V gene sequence: CDR1 LGHDT, CDR2 YNNKEL (reference sequence). The CDR3 runs 15 residues. Unmatched junction bases numbered 7, after V lost 4 bases and J lost 3 bases. This CDR3 is CASSRLDRVEETQYF. The CDR3 bases are TGTGCCAGCAGCCGATTGGACAGGGTGGAAGAGACCCAGTACTTC.

The rearrangement joins TRBV27 to TRBJ1-2; 8 nucleotides agree with TRBD1. CDR1 MNHEY and CDR2 SMNVEV come from the germline V gene (reference sequence). This CDR3 spans 16 amino acids. Losses at the gene ends were 3 bases for V and 1 base for J; bases not matched to a gene: 7. The CDR3 sequence is CASSFLWDRNNYGYTF. The DNA of the CDR3 is TGTGCCAGCAGTTTCCTCTGGGACAGGAATAACTATGGCTACACCTTC.

The genes are TRBV6-2 or TRBV6-3 and TRBJ1-5; D gene unclear. The CDR3 sequence is 14 residues long. Germline-derived CDR1 and CDR2 are MNHEY and SVGEGT. With 3 bases removed from V and 5 bases from J, the gap between germline ends came to 11 bases. The CDR3 reads CASSYTTLDQPQHF. For the CDR3, the DNA is TGTGCCAGCAGTTATACTACACTGGATCAGCCCCAGCATTTT.

The chain links TRBV3-1 (or the pseudogene TRBV3-2) to TRBJ2-5; 7 nucleotides align to TRBD2. V shed 8 bases, J shed 2 bases, and the junction held 2 bases outside the gene matches. CDR1 and CDR2 from the germline V gene are LGHDT and YNNKEL (reference sequence). The CDR3 is 12 residues long. The CDR3 DNA reads TGTGCCAGCCTCGGGGGGCAAGAGACCCAGTACTTC. Protein: CASLGGQETQYF.

The chain employs TRBV24-1 and TRBJ2-7, with D perhaps TRBD2 (7 bases). V gave up 2 bases and J gave up 6 bases, with 13 bases separating them. This CDR3 has 14 residues. Germline-derived CDR1 and CDR2 are KGHDR and SFDVKD. DNA of the CDR3: TGTGCCACCAGTGATTACGAAGGGGGGGGCGAGCAGTACTTC. Protein product: CATSDYEGGGEQYF.

The chain couples TRBV30 to TRBJ2-7, with TRBD2 identical over 12 bases. The germline V gene has CDR1 GTSNPN and CDR2 SVGIG (reference sequence). J gave up 4 bases and V 2 bases, and 6 bases lay outside the gene matches. The CDR3 loop spans 15 amino acids. In DNA form, the CDR3 reads TGTGCCTGGAGTCCCACTAGCGGGAGGACTTACGAGCAGTACTTC. It yields the protein CAWSPTSGRTYEQYF.

The rearrangement joins TRBV6-2 or TRBV6-3 to TRBJ2-3, with a possible D match to TRBD1 (5 bases). Trimming removed 2 bases from V and 5 bases from J, with 17 bases in between. This CDR3 region has 16 residues. Germline V gives CDR1 MNHEY, CDR2 SVGEGT. The CDR3 sequence: CASSYPTDRVRDTQYF. The CDR3 bases are TGTGCCAGCAGTTACCCGACAGACCGTGTTCGAGATACGCAGTATTTT.

This chain uses TRBV7-2 with TRBJ1-1; TRBD1 might be the D (5 bases). V dropped 5 bases and J dropped 1 base, with 11 bases sitting between them. Germline CDR1 is SGHTA and CDR2 is FQGNSA. CDR3 size: 14 residues. CDR3 loop: CASSMSQGNTEAFF. The DNA for the CDR3 is TGTGCCAGCAGCATGTCTCAGGGGAACACTGAAGCTTTCTTT.

The genes are TRBV7-3 and TRBJ2-2; TRBD1 matches 9 bases. The germline CDR1 and CDR2 sequences are SGHTA and FQGTGA. V shed 5 bases, J shed 2 bases, and the junction held 3 bases outside the gene matches. There are 15 residues in the CDR3. CDR3 sequence reads: CASSTGQGNTGELFF. The DNA for the CDR3 is TGTGCCAGCAGCACGGGACAGGGTAACACCGGGGAGCTGTTTTTT.

The V call is TRBV5-1, the J call TRBJ2-3; TRBD1 agrees at 7 bases. Germline CDR1 reads SGHRS; CDR2 reads YFSETQ. The CDR3 is made up of 16 amino acids. The trim removed 0 bases at V and 3 bases at J, leaving 7 bases unmatched. The CDR3 loop is CASSLEGGAGTDTQYF. CDR3 DNA: TGCGCCAGCAGCTTGGAAGGGGGCGCTGGGACAGATACGCAGTATTTT.

This clone was counted once. The J gene is TRBJ1-1, the V gene TRBV7-2; D is ambiguous. The CDR3 sequence is 15 residues long. The germline V gene has CDR1 SGHTA and CDR2 FQGNSA. V shed 2 bases and J shed 2 bases, with 12 bases lying between them. The CDR3 protein is CASSLFSRFNTEAFF. CDR3 nucleotide sequence: TGTGCCAGCAGCTTATTTTCCAGATTCAACACTGAAGCTTTCTTT.

J is TRBJ2-1 and V is TRBV9; possible D gene TRBD2, 7 bases. Trimming removed 0 bases from V and 5 bases from J, with 12 bases in between. The CDR3 is made up of 15 amino acids. CDR1 and CDR2 from the germline V gene are SGDLS and YYNGEE. The chain's CDR3 is CASSVAGGKDNEQFF. As DNA, the CDR3 is TGTGCCAGCAGCGTAGCGGGGGGCAAGGACAATGAGCAGTTCTTC.

This clone was picked up one time. The genes are TRBV6-1 and TRBJ2-7; maybe TRBD1 (6 bases). The CDR3 extends over 13 amino acids. CDR1 and CDR2 (germline): MNHNS, SASEGT. V lost 3 bases and J lost 5, with 11 bases in between. As DNA, the CDR3 is TGTGCCAGCAGTGAGCAGGGGATCAACGAGCAGTACTTC. Its translation: CASSEQGINEQYF.

CDR3 residues: CASSTGRAGETQYF. In nucleotides, the CDR3 is TGTGCCAGCAGCACTGGGAGAGCGGGAGAGACCCAGTACTTC. V usage is TRBV5-4 and J usage is TRBJ2-5; D is possibly TRBD2 (6 bases). From germline, CDR1 is SGHNT and CDR2 YYREEE (reference sequence). The V end was cut by 4 bases, the J end by 4 bases, with 14 bases between. The CDR3 is 14 amino acids.

This clone turned up a few times. The chain joins TRBV2 to TRBJ2-3; D possibly corresponds to TRBD2 (5 bases). V lost 4 bases to trimming and J lost 5 bases, with 13 bases between them. The length of the CDR3 is 14 residues. From germline, CDR1 is SNHLY and CDR2 FYNNEI. CDR3 sequence: CASSAPLGGDTQYF. The CDR3 DNA reads as TGTGCCAGCAGTGCCCCCCTAGGAGGAGATACGCAGTATTTT.

This clone was seen a few times. This chain uses TRBV2 with TRBJ1-5; D gene ambiguous. The CDR3 runs 14 residues. From germline, CDR1 is SNHLY and CDR2 FYNNEI. V lost 2 bases and J lost 1, with 6 bases in between. The CDR3 nucleotides read TGTGCCAGCAGTGAAAGAGGAAGCAATCAGCCCCAGCATTTT. Encoded protein: CASSERGSNQPQHF.